The TCR beta chain described here comes from a study of cytomegalovirus exposure and HLA in healthy donors. Here immunoSEQ multiplex PCR was the method, and the copy in TCRdb shows in-frame clones only, minus some. Among 140,000 or so clones listed, roughly 86% were seen once. The CDR3 contains 14 residues. V lost 4 bases, J lost 3 bases, and 13 bases lay in between. Looked up from germline, CDR1 is SGHRS and CDR2 is YFSETQ. This rearrangement joins TRBV5-1 to TRBJ2-5; possible D gene TRBD1, 6 bases. What was sequenced was PBMCs. The TCR comes from a man aged 18 to 29 in good health and CMV-seropositive. CDR3 amino acids: CASSPRWDKETQYF. The CDR3 DNA sequence: TGCGCCAGCAGCCCCCGGTGGGACAAAGAGACCCAGTACTTC.